A single sample gave rise to the 18 T cell receptor beta chains below, sequenced in a study of blood T cell repertoires in COVID-19. Profiling relied on immunoSEQ multiplex PCR, and the TCRdb table lists in-frame clones only, not all of them. The profile shows 300,000 to 350,000 clones, around 87% of them singletons. The sequencing sample was made of peripheral blood. Every receptor here comes from a woman in her thirties or forties with COVID-19, enrolled during active disease.

This clone is a singleton in its sample. The chain carries TRBV6-1 and TRBJ1-4; a possible D gene is TRBD1 (5 bases). Trimming pared 2 bases from V and 8 bases from J, leaving 15 bases between. The CDR3 sequence is 15 residues long. In germline, CDR1 is MNHNS, CDR2 SASEGT. CDR3 amino acids: CASSEYYQGNEKLFF. CDR3 nucleotides: TGTGCCAGCAGTGAATACTACCAGGGAAACGAAAAACTGTTTTTT.

The rearrangement links TRBV5-1 to TRBJ2-6; TRBD1 aligns across 7 bases. V lost 5 bases, J lost 2 bases, and 4 bases stayed unmatched. The CDR3 is made up of 15 amino acids. CDR1 is SGHRS and CDR2 is YFSETQ in the germline V gene. The CDR3 DNA reads as TGCGCCAGCAGTAAGGGGGCGACTGGGGCCAACGTCCTGACTTTC. Translation gives CASSKGATGANVLTF. The full variable domain, in which reference TRBV5-1 and TRBJ2-6 provide the parts outside the CDR3, is KAGVTQTPRYLIKTRGQQVTLSCSPISGHRSVSWYQQTPGQGLQFLFEYFSETQRNKGNFPGRFSGRQFSNSRSEMNVSTLELGDSALYLCASSKGATGANVLTFGAGSRLTVL.

This chain joins TRBV11-3 and TRBJ1-4; TRBD1 might be the D (6 bases). Germline loops: CDR1 SGHNT, CDR2 YENEEA. Trimming left V 5 bases short and J 3 bases short, with 13 bases between. This CDR3 has 15 residues. CDR3 nucleotide sequence: TGTGCCAGCAGCCCAGGGGCTTCAGCTAATGAAAAACTGTTTTTT. Protein sequence: CASSPGASANEKLFF.

The chain uses TRBV3-1 (or the pseudogene TRBV3-2) and TRBJ1-2; 8 nucleotides line up with TRBD1. Trimming took 1 base from V and 5 from J; bases not matched to a gene: 6. The CDR3 runs to 15 residues. CDR1 and CDR2 from the germline V gene are LGHDT and YNNKEL (reference sequence). CDR3 sequence reads: CASSQGYQGAYGYTF. In nucleotides, the CDR3 is TGTGCCAGCAGCCAAGGTTACCAGGGGGCATATGGCTACACCTTC.

This sequence joins TRBV5-1 and TRBJ2-1; D not resolved. The CDR3 is 12 amino acids. Trimming left V 1 base short and J 10 bases short, with 9 bases between. Per germline, CDR1 SGHRS and CDR2 YFSETQ. CDR3 sequence (DNA): TGCGCCAGCAGCTTGATAGTGGAGGAGCAGTTCTTC. Amino acid sequence: CASSLIVEEQFF.

The V gene is TRBV5-1, the J gene TRBJ2-3, with TRBD2 identical over 7 bases. Germline V gene sequence: CDR1 SGHRS, CDR2 YFSETQ. The CDR3 is made up of 15 amino acids. The V segment lost 5 bases and the J segment 6 bases; nucleotides outside the gene matches: 12. CDR3 in amino acids: CASRAASPSGDTQYF. In nucleotides, the CDR3 is TGCGCCAGCAGGGCGGCATCTCCTAGCGGTGATACGCAGTATTTT. The full variable domain, completed using reference TRBV5-1 and TRBJ2-3, is KAGVTQTPRYLIKTRGQQVTLSCSPISGHRSVSWYQQTPGQGLQFLFEYFSETQRNKGNFPGRFSGRQFSNSRSEMNVSTLELGDSALYLCASRAASPSGDTQYFGPGTRLTVL.

This clone came up once. The chain carries TRBV28 and TRBJ1-5, with D possibly TRBD1 on 6 matching bases. Germline CDR1 MDHEN, CDR2 SYDVKM. V shed 10 bases and J shed 7 bases, with 20 bases lying between them. This CDR3 has 14 residues. DNA of the CDR3: TGTGCCACCGAACGCTTGGCCAGGGGACAGCCCCAGCATTTT. This gives the protein CATERLARGQPQHF.

V is TRBV6-2 or TRBV6-3 and J is TRBJ2-5; 8 bases are a match to TRBD2. With 6 bases clipped from V and 4 bases from J, the junction kept 7 bases outside the gene matches. The CDR3 is 14 residues long. From germline, CDR1 is MNHEY and CDR2 SVGEGT. Here the CDR3 reads CASSPSSGRETQYF. CDR3 sequence (DNA): TGTGCCAGCAGCCCCTCGAGCGGGAGAGAGACCCAGTACTTC.

The V gene is TRBV5-1, the J gene TRBJ1-2; tentatively, D is TRBD1 (5 bases). Trimming cost V 6 bases and J 8 bases, with 14 bases left between them. In germline, CDR1 is SGHRS, CDR2 YFSETQ. The CDR3 spans 12 residues. DNA for the CDR3: TGCGCCAGCAACCCCGGGGGGGACGGCTACACCTTC. It codes for CASNPGGDGYTF.

The V and J genes are TRBV5-1 and TRBJ2-1; D not certain. Germline V gene lookup returns CDR1 SGHRS and CDR2 YFSETQ. The CDR3 has 18 residues. V was trimmed by 0 bases and J by 3 bases, leaving 19 bases between them. CDR3 sequence reads: CASSLVPPSNAHYNEQFF. The CDR3 DNA sequence: TGCGCCAGCAGCTTGGTACCCCCAAGCAACGCCCACTACAATGAGCAGTTCTTC. Based on the CDR3 plus reference TRBV5-1 and TRBJ2-1, the full variable domain is KAGVTQTPRYLIKTRGQQVTLSCSPISGHRSVSWYQQTPGQGLQFLFEYFSETQRNKGNFPGRFSGRQFSNSRSEMNVSTLELGDSALYLCASSLVPPSNAHYNEQFFGPGTRLTVL.

The chain combines TRBV4-1 with TRBJ2-3; 8 positions agree with TRBD2. With V trimmed by 0 bases and J by 3 bases, 8 bases remained unmatched. This CDR3 contains 17 residues. CDR1 is MGHRA and CDR2 is YSYEKL in the germline V gene. For the CDR3, the DNA is TGCGCCAGCAGCCAAGATTGGAGCGGGGGCGAGACAGATACGCAGTATTTT. It specifies CASSQDWSGGETDTQYF.

The CDR3 nucleotides read TGTGCCAGCAGCTTACGAACCTCAGTAAGCCGGGACTCCAACTACGAGCAGTACTTC. This translates into CASSLRTSVSRDSNYEQYF. The chain joins TRBV11-3 to TRBJ2-7; D possibly corresponds to TRBD2 (6 bases). CDR3 length: 19 residues. The ends were cut back, 2 bases at V and 3 bases at J, with 26 bases in the middle. Germline-derived CDR1 and CDR2 are SGHNT and YENEEA.

This chain joins TRBV24-1 and TRBJ1-2; TRBD1 agrees at 12 bases. Germline V lookup: CDR1 KGHDR, CDR2 SFDVKD. The CDR3 runs to 16 residues. V trimming: 5 bases; J trimming: 2 bases; junction bases outside the gene matches: 5. CDR3 DNA: TGTGCCACCAGTGGGGGGGACAGGGGGCCCAACTATGGCTACACCTTC. This codes for CATSGGDRGPNYGYTF.

The chain joins TRBV30 to TRBJ1-1; D is undetermined. The V end was cut by 5 bases, the J end by 3 bases, with 7 bases between. The CDR3 covers 11 residues. CDR1 and CDR2 from the germline V gene are GTSNPN and SVGIG (reference sequence). CDR3 region: CAWYGYTEAFF. The CDR3 DNA is TGTGCCTGGTACGGGTACACTGAAGCTTTCTTT.

The rearrangement links TRBV30 to TRBJ2-2; 8 bases align to TRBD2. CDR1 and CDR2 from the germline V gene are GTSNPN and SVGIG (reference sequence). This CDR3 region has 15 residues. V shed 0 bases and J 7 bases; nucleotides not matched to a gene: 7. This CDR3 is CAWSVPGGALGELFF. DNA of the CDR3: TGTGCCTGGAGTGTACCCGGGGGGGCCCTCGGGGAGCTGTTTTTT.

The rearrangement links TRBV7-9 to TRBJ1-2, with no clear D. The CDR3 contains 14 residues. V lost 1 base and J lost 4, with 10 bases in between. Germline loops: CDR1 SEHNR, CDR2 FQNEAQ (reference sequence). CDR3 loop: CASSLGQEVYGYTF. CDR3 DNA sequence: TGTGCCAGCAGCTTAGGGCAGGAAGTCTATGGCTACACCTTC.

V usage is TRBV7-2 and J usage is TRBJ2-7, with D perhaps matching TRBD2 (7 bases). Looked up from germline, CDR1 is SGHTA and CDR2 is FQGNSA. Trimming took off 4 bases at V and 5 bases at J, with 18 bases between the two ends. CDR3 length equals 15 residues. The CDR3 reads CASSSLGGRPNEQYF. The CDR3 DNA is TGTGCCAGCAGCTCCCTGGGGGGGCGCCCCAACGAGCAGTACTTC.

The chain employs TRBV7-2 and TRBJ2-2; TRBD2 matches 10 bases. Unmatched junction bases numbered 10, after V lost 1 base and J lost 2 bases. The CDR3 has 19 residues. The germline CDR1 and CDR2 sequences are SGHTA and FQGNSA. The CDR3 DNA reads TGTGCCAGCAGCTTAGAAGGGGTAGCGGGAGGCCTTAACACCGGGGAGCTGTTTTTT. The encoded protein is CASSLEGVAGGLNTGELFF.